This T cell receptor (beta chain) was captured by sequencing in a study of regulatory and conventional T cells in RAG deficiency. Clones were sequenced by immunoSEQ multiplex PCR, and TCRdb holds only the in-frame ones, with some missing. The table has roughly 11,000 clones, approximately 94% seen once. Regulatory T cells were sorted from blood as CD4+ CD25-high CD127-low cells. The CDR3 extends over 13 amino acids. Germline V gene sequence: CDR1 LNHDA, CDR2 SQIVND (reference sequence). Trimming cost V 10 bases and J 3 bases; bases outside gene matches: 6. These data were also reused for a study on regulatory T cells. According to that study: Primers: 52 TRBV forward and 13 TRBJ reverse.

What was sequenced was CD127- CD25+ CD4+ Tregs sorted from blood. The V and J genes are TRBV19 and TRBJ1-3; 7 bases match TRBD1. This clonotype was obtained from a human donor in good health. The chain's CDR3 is CATSYRGGNTIYF. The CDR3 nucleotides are TGTGCCACAAGCTACAGGGGTGGAAACACCATATATTTT. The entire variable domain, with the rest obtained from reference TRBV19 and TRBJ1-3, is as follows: DGGITQSPKYLFRKEGQNVTLSCEQNLNHDAMYWYRQDPGQGLRLIYYSQIVNDFQKGDIAEGYSVSREKKESFPLTVTSAQKNPTAFYLCATSYRGGNTIYFGEGSWLTVV.